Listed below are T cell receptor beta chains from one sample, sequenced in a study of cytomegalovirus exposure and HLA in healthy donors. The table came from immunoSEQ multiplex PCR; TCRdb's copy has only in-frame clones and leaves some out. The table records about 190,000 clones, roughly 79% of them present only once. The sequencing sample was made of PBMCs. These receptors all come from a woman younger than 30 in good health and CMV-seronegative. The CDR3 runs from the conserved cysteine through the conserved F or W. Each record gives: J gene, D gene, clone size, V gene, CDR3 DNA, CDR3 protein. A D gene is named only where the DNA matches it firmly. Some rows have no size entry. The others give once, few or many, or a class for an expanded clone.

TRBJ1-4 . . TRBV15 TGTGCCACCAGCAGAGAGAAGGGGGTCGGTGAAAAACTGTTTTTT CATSREKGVGEKLFF
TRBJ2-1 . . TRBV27 TGTGCCACCCAACCCCAGGGCAATGAGCAGTTCTTC CATQPQGNEQFF
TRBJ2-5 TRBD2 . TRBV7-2 TGTGCCAGCAGCCCATCAGCGGGAGAGGAGACCCAGTACTTC CASSPSAGEETQYF
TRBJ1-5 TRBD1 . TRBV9 TGTGCCAGCAGCGTAGGTTCAGGGGGCGCCGAGCCCCAGCATTTT CASSVGSGGAEPQHF
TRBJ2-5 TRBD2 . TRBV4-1 TGCGCCAGCAGCCAAGATCCAGCGGGGGTAACACAAGAGACCCAGTACTTC CASSQDPAGVTQETQYF
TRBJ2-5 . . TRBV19 TGTGCCAGTAGTGTAGGGAGGGAGACCCAGTACTTC CASSVGRETQYF
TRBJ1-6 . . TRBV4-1 TGCGCCAGCAGCCAGTCCCCGCGTTCTTCACCCCTCCACTTT CASSQSPRSSPLHF
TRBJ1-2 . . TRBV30 TGTGCCTGGAGTGTAGGGGATGGCTACACCTTC CAWSVGDGYTF
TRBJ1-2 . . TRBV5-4 TGTGCCAGCAGCCCGGGACATGCCCATGGCTACACCTTC CASSPGHAHGYTF
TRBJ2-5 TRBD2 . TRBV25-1 TGTGCCAGCAGTGAATATAGGAGGGGAGGGAAAGAGACCCAGTACTTC CASSEYRRGGKETQYF
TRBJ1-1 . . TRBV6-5 TGTGCCAGCACCAGGGGAATGAACACTGAAGCTTTCTTT CASTRGMNTEAFF
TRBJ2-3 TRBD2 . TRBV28 TGTGCCAGCAGCCCTAGACTAGCGGGAGTGCCAGATACGCAGTATTTT CASSPRLAGVPDTQYF
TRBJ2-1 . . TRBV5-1 TGCGCCAGCAGCTTGGGCCTCCCCGACGGGATTCAATACAATGAGCAGTTCTTC CASSLGLPDGIQYNEQFF
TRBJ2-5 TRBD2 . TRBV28 TGTGCCAGCAGTGAAACTAGCGGGGTAGAGACCCAGTACTTC CASSETSGVETQYF
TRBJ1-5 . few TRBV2 TGTGCCAGCAGGCAGGGAAATCAGCCCCAGCATTTT CASRQGNQPQHF
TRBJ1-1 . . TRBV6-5 TGTGCCAGCAGTAGAGCGGGGAAAAGGAACACTGAAGCTTTCTTT CASSRAGKRNTEAFF
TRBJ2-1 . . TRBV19 TGTGCCAGTAGTATTCGGACTGCATATGAGCAGTTCTTC CASSIRTAYEQFF
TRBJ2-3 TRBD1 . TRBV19 TGTGCCAGTACCCTCCGAGGGTGGCAGGGGGCCCCGGATACGCAGTATTTT CASTLRGWQGAPDTQYF
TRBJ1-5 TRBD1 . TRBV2 TGTGCCAGCAGTGGGACAGGGGGCTACTGGCCCCAGCATTTT CASSGTGGYWPQHF
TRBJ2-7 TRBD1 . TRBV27 TGTGCCAGCAGTTTATTCGGGACAGGGTTTTCCGAGCAGTACTTC CASSLFGTGFSEQYF
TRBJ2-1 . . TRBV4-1 TGCGCCAGCAGCCAACTTCGTACAGGGACCTCCTACAATGAGCAGTTCTTC CASSQLRTGTSYNEQFF
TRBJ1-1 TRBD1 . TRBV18 TGTGCCAGCTTAGGGACAGGGGGCACTGAAGCTTTCTTT CASLGTGGTEAFF
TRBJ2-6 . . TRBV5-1 TGCGCCAGCAGCGCCAGCTCTGGGGCCAACGTCCTGACTTTC CASSASSGANVLTF
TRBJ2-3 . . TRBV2 TGTGCCAGCAGCGACACCGTGGGCACAGATACGCAGTATTTT CASSDTVGTDTQYF
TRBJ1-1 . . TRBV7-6 TGTGCCAGCAGCTTAGAAGTTGCAGGGGCAGGTGAAGCTTTCTTT CASSLEVAGAGEAFF
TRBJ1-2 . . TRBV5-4 TGTGCCAGCAGCTTACAAGGGGAAAATGGCTACACCTTC CASSLQGENGYTF
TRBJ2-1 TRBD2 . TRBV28 TGTGCCAGCAGTACCGAGCGGGGAAGCGACAATGAGCAGTTCTTC CASSTERGSDNEQFF
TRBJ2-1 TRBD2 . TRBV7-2 TGTGCCAGCAGCTTAATGCCCAGCGGGATGTGGGGTGAGCAGTTCTTC CASSLMPSGMWGEQFF
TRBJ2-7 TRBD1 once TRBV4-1 TGCGCCAGCAGCCAAGAGGGGGGACAGGGGGCCTACGAGCAGTACTTC CASSQEGGQGAYEQYF
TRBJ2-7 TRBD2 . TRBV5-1 TGCGCCAGCAGCTTGGAGGCTAGCGGGAGGACTTCCTACGAGCAGTACTTC CASSLEASGRTSYEQYF
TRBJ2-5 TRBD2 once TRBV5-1 TGCGCCAGCAGCCCCCGGGGGGACGGGGGGTTAGAGACCCAGTACTTC CASSPRGDGGLETQYF
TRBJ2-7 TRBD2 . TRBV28 TGTGCCAGCAGTTTACGGACTAGCGGGAGCGGCGAGCAGTACTTC CASSLRTSGSGEQYF
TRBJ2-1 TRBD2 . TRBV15 TGTGCCACCAGCAGAGATGTTAGCGGGAGATACAATGAGCAGTTCTTC CATSRDVSGRYNEQFF
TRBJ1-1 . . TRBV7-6 TGTGCCAGCAGAGTCTCTATAAACACTGAAGCTTTCTTT CASRVSINTEAFF
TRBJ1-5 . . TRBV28 TGTGCCAGCAGGGGGACATACAGAAGCAATCAGCCCCAGCATTTT CASRGTYRSNQPQHF
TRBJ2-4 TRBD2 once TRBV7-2 TGTGCCAGCAGATTTAGCGGGATAGCCAAAAACATTCAGTACTTC CASRFSGIAKNIQYF
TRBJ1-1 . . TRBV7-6 TGTGCCAGCAGCCTCCGGGGGGACACTGAAGCTTTCTTT CASSLRGDTEAFF
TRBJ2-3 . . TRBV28 TGTGCCAGCAGGCCCGCGATAGAGGGAGATACGCAGTATTTT CASRPAIEGDTQYF
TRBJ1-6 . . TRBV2 TGTGCCAGCGGGTCCCAGGGGTCACCCCTCCACTTT CASGSQGSPLHF
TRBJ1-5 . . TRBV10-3 TGTGCCATCAGTGCCCAAATCAGCAATCAGCCCCAGCATTTT CAISAQISNQPQHF
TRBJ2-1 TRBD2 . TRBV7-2 TGTGCCAGCAGCCCGCGACCAGCGGGGGACTACAATGAGCAGTTCTTC CASSPRPAGDYNEQFF
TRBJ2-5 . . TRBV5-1 TGCGCCAGCAGCTTGGCGCAGGGAAGGGAGACCCAGTACTTC CASSLAQGRETQYF
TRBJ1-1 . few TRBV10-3 TGTGCCATCAGTGAAGAGGGGAACACTGAAGCTTTCTTT CAISEEGNTEAFF
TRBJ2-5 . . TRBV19 TGTGCCAGTAGTATAGATGAGCCCATACCCCAAGAGACCCAGTACTTC CASSIDEPIPQETQYF
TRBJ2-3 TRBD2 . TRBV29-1 TGCAGCGTGGGGACTAGCGGGGGGGCGTCAGATACGCAGTATTTT CSVGTSGGASDTQYF
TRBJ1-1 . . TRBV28 TGTGCCAGCAGTTTACTGTACGAGGCTTTCTTT CASSLLYEAFF
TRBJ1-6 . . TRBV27 TGTGCCAGCAGTTTATCTTACCGGGAACAGGGCCCGAATTCACCCCTCCACTTT CASSLSYREQGPNSPLHF
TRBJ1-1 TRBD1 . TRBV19 TGTGCCAGTAGTATGGGACAGCACACTGAAGCTTTCTTT CASSMGQHTEAFF
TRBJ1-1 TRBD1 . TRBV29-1 TGCAGCGTTGTGAGGGACAGGGGGACTGAAGCTTTCTTT CSVVRDRGTEAFF
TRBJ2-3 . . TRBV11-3 TGTGCCAGCAGCTTACGGTCCACAGATACGCAGTATTTT CASSLRSTDTQYF
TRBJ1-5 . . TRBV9 TGTGCCAGCAGCCCAAACAGCTTCAATCAGCCCCAGCATTTT CASSPNSFNQPQHF
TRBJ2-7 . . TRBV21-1 TGTGCCAGCAGGACGGGACAGGGGGCCTACGAGCAGTACTTC CASRTGQGAYEQYF
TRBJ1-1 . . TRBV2 TGTGCCAGCAGTGCTTTGGACAGTGAAGCTTTCTTT CASSALDSEAFF
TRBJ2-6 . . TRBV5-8 TGTGCCAGCAGTCGACAGCCCCGAAGCTGGTCTGGGGCCAACGTCCTGACTTTC CASSRQPRSWSGANVLTF
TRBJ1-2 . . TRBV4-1 TGCGCCAGCAGCCCGATGGACAGCGGTGGCTACACCTTC CASSPMDSGGYTF